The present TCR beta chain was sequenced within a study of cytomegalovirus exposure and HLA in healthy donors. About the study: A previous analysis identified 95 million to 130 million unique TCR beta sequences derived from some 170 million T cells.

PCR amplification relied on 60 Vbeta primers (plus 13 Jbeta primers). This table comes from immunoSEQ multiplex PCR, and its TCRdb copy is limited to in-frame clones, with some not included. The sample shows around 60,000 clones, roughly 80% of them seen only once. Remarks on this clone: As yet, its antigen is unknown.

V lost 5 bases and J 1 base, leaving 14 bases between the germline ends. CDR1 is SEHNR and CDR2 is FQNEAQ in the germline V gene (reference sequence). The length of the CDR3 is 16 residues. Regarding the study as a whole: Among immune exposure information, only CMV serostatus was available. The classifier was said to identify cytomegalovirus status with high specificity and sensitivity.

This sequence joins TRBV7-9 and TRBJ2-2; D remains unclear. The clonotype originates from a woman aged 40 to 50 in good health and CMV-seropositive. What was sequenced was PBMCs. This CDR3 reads CASSPMESQNTGELFF. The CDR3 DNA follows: TGTGCCAGCAGCCCTATGGAGAGTCAGAACACCGGGGAGCTGTTTTTT.